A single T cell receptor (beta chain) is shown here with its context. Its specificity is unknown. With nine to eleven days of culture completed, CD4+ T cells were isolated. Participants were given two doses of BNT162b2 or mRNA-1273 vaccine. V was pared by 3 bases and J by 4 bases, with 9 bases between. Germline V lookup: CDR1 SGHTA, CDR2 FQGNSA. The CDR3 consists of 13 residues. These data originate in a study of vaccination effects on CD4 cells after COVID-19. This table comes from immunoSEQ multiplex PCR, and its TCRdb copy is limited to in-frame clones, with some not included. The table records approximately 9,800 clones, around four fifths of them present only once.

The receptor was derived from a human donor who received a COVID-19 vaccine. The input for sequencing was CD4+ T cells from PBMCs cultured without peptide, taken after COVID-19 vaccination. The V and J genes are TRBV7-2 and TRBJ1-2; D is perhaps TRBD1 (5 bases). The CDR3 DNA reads TGTGCCAGCAGCTTGGACATGAGCTATGGCTACACCTTC. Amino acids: CASSLDMSYGYTF.